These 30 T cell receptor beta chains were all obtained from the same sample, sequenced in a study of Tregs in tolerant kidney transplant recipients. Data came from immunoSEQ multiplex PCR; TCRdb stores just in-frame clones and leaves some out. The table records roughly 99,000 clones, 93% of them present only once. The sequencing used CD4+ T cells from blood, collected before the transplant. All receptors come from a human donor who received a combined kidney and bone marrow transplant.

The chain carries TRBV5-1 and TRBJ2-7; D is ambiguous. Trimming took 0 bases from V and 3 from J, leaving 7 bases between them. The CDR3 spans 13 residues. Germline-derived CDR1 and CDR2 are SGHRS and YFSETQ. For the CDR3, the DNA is TGCGCCAGCAGCTTGGTCGGAGACTACGAGCAGTACTTC. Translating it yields CASSLVGDYEQYF.

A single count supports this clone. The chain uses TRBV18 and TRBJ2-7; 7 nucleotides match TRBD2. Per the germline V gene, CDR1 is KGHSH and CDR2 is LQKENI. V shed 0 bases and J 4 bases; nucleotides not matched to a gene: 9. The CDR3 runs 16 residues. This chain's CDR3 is CASSPPSSSGSYEQYF. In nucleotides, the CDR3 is TGTGCCAGCTCACCACCGTCGAGTAGCGGGTCGTACGAGCAGTACTTC.

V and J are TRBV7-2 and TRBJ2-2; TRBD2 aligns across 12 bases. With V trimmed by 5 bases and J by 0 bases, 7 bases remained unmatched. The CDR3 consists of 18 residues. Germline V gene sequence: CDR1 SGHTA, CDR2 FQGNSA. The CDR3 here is CASSRRLAGETNTGELFF. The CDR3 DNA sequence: TGTGCCAGCAGCCGGCGACTAGCGGGAGAGACGAACACCGGGGAGCTGTTTTTT.

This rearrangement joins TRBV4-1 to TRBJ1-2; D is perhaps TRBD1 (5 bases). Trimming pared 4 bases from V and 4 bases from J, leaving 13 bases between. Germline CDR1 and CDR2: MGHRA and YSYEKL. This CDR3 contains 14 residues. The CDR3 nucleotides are TGCGCCAGCAGCCCGGGACCGGGGGTCTATGGCTACACCTTC. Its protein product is CASSPGPGVYGYTF.

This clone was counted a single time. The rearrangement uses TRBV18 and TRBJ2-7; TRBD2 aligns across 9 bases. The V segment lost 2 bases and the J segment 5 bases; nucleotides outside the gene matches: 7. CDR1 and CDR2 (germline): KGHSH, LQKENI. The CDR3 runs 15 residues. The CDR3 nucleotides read TGTGCCAGCTCACCATGGAATAGCGGGAGCGACGAGCAGTACTTC. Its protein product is CASSPWNSGSDEQYF.

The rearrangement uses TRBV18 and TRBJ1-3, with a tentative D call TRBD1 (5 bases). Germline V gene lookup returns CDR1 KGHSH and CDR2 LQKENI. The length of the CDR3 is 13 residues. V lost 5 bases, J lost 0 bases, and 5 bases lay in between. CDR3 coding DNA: TGTGCCAGCTCAGGGGCCTCTGGAAACACCATATATTTT. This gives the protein CASSGASGNTIYF.

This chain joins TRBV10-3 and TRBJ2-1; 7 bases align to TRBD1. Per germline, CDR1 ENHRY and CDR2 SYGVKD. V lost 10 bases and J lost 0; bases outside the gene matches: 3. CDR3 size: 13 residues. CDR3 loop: CATQGLSYNEQFF. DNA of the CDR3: TGTGCCACACAGGGGCTCTCCTACAATGAGCAGTTCTTC.

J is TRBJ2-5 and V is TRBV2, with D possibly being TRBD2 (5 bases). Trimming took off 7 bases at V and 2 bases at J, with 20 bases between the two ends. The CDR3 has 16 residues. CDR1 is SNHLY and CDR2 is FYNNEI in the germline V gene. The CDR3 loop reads CASTLGIVRPQETQYF. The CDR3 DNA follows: TGTGCCAGCACCCTCGGGATAGTTAGGCCTCAAGAGACCCAGTACTTC.

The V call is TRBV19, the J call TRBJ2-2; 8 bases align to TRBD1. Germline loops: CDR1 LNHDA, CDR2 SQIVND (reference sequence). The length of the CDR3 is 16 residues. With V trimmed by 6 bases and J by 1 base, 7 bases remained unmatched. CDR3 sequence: CASRVLGTGNTGELFF. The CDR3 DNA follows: TGTGCCAGTAGAGTATTAGGGACAGGGAACACCGGGGAGCTGTTTTTT.

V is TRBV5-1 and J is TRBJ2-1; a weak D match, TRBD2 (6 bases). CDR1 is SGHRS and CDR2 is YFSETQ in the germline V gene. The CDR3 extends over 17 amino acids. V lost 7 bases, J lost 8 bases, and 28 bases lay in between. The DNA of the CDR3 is TGCGCCAGCGCCACCATACGCGGGGCGGTTTGGGGGGATGAGCAGTTCTTC. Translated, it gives CASATIRGAVWGDEQFF.

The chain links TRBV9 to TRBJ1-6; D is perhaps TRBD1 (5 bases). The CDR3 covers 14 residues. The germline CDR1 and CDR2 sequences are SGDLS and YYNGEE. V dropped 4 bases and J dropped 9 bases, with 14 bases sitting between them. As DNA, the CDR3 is TGTGCCAGCAGCTCGGGGGTAGGAAGTTCACCCCTCCACTTT. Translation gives CASSSGVGSSPLHF.

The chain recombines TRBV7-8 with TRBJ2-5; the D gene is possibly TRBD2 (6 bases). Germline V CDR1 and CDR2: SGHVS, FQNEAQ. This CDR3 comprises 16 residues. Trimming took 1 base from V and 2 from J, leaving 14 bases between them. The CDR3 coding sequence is TGTGCCAGCAGCTTAGTAGTGGGAGGTCCTCAAGAGACCCAGTACTTC. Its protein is CASSLVVGGPQETQYF.

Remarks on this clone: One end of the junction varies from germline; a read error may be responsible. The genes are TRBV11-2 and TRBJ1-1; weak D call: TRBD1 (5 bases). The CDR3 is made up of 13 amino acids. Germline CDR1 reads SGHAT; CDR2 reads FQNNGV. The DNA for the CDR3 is TGTGCCAGCAGCTCACCTAGGGGAGGTGAAGCTTGCTTT. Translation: CASSSPRGGEACF.

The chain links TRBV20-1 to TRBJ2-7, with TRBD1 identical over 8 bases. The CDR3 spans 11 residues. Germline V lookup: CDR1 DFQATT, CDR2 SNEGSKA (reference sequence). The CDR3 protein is CLAGQGDEQYF. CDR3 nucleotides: TGCCTGGCTGGACAGGGAGACGAGCAGTACTTC.

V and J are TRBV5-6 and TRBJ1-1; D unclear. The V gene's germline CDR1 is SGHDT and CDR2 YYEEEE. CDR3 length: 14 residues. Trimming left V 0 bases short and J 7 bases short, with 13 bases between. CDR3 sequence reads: CASSLDWWGDEAFF. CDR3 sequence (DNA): TGTGCCAGCAGCTTGGATTGGTGGGGAGATGAAGCTTTCTTT.

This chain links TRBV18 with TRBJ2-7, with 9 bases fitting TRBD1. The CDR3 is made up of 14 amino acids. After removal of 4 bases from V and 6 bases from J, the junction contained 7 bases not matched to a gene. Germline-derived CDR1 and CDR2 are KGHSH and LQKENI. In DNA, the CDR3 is TGTGCCAGCTCACTAAGGCGGGACAGGGTCGAGCAGTACTTC. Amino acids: CASSLRRDRVEQYF.

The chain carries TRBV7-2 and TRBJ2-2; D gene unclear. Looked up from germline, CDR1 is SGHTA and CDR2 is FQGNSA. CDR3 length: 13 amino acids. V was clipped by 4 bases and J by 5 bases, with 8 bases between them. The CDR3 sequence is CASSSRSTGELFF. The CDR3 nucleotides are TGTGCCAGCAGCTCTAGATCAACCGGGGAGCTGTTTTTT.

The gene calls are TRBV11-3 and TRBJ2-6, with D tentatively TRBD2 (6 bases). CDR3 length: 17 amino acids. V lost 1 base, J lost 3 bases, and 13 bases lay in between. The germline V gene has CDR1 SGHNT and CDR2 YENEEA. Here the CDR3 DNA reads TGTGCCAGCAGCTTAGGCGGGGTTGGGTATGGGGCCAACGTCCTGACTTTC. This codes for CASSLGGVGYGANVLTF.

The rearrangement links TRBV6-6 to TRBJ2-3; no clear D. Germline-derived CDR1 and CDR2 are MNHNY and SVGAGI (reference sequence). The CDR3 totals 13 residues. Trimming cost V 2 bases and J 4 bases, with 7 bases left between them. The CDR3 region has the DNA TGTGCCAGCAGTTACAGCGCGTCAGATACGCAGTATTTT. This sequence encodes CASSYSASDTQYF.

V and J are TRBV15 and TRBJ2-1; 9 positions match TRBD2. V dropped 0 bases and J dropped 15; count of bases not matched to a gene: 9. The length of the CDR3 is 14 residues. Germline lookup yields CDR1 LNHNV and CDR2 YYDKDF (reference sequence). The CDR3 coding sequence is TGTGCCACCAGCAGAGACCATAATAGCGGGAGTCCGTTCTTC. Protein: CATSRDHNSGSPFF.

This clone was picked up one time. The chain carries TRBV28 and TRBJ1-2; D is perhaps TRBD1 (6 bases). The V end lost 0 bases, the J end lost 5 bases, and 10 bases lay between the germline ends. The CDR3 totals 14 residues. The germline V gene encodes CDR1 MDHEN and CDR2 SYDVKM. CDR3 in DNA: TGTGCCAGCAGTTTATGGGAAAGGGGGTATGGCTACACCTTC. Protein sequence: CASSLWERGYGYTF.

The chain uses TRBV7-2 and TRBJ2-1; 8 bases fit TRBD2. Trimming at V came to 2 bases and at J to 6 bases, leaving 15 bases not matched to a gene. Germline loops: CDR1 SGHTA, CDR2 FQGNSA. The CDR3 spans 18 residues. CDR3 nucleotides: TGTGCCAGCAGCTTATTCCCCAATAATCACGGGGGGGCCAATGAGCAGTTCTTC. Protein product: CASSLFPNNHGGANEQFF. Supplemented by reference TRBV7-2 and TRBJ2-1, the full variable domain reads GAGVSQSPSNKVTEKGKDVELRCDPISGHTALYWYRQSLGQGLEFLIYFQGNSAPDKSGLPSDRFSAERTGGSVSTLTIQRTQQEDSAVYLCASSLFPNNHGGANEQFFGPGTRLTVL.

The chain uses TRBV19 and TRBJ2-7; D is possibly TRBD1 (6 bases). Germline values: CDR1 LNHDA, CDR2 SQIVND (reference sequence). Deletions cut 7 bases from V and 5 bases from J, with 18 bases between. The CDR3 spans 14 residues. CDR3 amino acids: CASTQGQGRDEQYF. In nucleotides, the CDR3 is TGTGCCAGTACTCAGGGGCAGGGAAGGGACGAGCAGTACTTC. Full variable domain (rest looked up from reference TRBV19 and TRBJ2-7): DGGITQSPKYLFRKEGQNVTLSCEQNLNHDAMYWYRQDPGQGLRLIYYSQIVNDFQKGDIAEGYSVSREKKESFPLTVTSAQKNPTAFYLCASTQGQGRDEQYFGPGTRLTVT.

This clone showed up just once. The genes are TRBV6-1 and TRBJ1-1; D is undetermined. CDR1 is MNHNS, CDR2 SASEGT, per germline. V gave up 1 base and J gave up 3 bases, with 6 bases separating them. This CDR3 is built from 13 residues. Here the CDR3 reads CASSEVRDTEAFF. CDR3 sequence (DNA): TGTGCCAGCAGTGAAGTCCGGGACACTGAAGCTTTCTTT.

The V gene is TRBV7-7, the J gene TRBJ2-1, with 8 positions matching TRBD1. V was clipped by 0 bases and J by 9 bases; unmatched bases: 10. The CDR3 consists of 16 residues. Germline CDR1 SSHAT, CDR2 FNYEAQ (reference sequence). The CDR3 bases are TGTGCCAGCAGCTTAGCGCCTGGCAGGGGGCAGGGTGAGCAGTTCTTC. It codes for CASSLAPGRGQGEQFF.

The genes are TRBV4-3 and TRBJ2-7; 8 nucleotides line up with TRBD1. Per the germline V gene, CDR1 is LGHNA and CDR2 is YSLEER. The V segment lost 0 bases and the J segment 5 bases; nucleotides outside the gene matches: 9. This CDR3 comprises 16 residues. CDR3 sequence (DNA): TGCGCCAGCAGCCAAGAGGGTGGCAGGGGGCTCGACGAGCAGTACTTC. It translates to CASSQEGGRGLDEQYF.

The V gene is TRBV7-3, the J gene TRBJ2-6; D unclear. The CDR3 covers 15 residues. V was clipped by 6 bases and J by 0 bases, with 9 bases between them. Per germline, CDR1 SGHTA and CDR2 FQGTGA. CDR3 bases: TGTGCCAGCAGTCCACACAGCTCTGGGGCCAACGTCCTGACTTTC. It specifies CASSPHSSGANVLTF.

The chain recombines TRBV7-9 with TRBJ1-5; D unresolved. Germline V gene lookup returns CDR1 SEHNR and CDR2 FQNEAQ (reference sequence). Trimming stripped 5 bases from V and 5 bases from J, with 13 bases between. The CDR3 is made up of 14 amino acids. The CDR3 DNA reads TGTGCCAGCAGCCTTATAAGTGTAGATCAGCCCCAGCATTTT. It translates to CASSLISVDQPQHF. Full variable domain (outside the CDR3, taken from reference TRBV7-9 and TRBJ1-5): DTGVSQNPRHKITKRGQNVTFRCDPISEHNRLYWYRQTLGQGPEFLTYFQNEAQLEKSRLLSDRFSAERPKGSFSTLEIQRTEQGDSAMYLCASSLISVDQPQHFGDGTRLSIL.

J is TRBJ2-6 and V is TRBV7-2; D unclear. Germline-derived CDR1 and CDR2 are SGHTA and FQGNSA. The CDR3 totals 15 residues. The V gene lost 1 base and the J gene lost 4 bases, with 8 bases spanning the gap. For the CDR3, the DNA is TGTGCCAGCAGCTTAGGAGCCTTAGGGGCCAACGTCCTGACTTTC. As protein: CASSLGALGANVLTF.

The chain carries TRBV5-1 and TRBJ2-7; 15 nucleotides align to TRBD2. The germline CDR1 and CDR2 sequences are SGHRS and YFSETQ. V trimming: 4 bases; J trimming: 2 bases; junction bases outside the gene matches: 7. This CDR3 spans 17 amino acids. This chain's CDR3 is CASSPHRTSGRAYEQYF. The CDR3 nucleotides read TGCGCCAGCAGCCCGCACCGGACTAGCGGGAGGGCCTACGAGCAGTACTTC.